One sample yielded the 11 T cell receptor beta chains listed below, sequenced in a study of blood T cells in healthy people across ages. Using a J-beta primer mix together with a sample-barcoded 5' primer, a second PCR was run for roughly 6 to 12 cycles. TCRdb re-called the 5' RACE reads with MiXCR, one entry per CDR3 protein. The sample has a few hundred thousand distinct CDR3 sequences; roughly a quarter are singletons. The data also belong to a second study, concerning T cells of mothers and their children.

Sequences were obtained from blood. The source of these receptors is a boy younger than 10 in good health.

V and J are TRBV12-3 or TRBV12-4 and TRBJ1-2; D possibly corresponds to TRBD1 (5 bases). V was trimmed by 1 base and J by 8 bases, leaving 17 bases between them. There are 15 residues in the CDR3. The CDR3 nucleotides are TGTGCCAGCAGTTTAGGCAGGGCTGGAACGCGAGGCTACACCTTC. Amino acids: CASSLGRAGTRGYTF.

Here the CDR3 DNA reads TGTGCCAGCAGTTTAAGGCAGGCCCTCTATCAAGAGACCCAGTACTTC. Protein: CASSLRQALYQETQYF. The rearrangement links TRBV12-3 or TRBV12-4 to TRBJ2-5; D gene unclear. This CDR3 has 16 residues. With 2 bases removed from V and 2 bases from J, the gap between germline ends came to 15 bases.

This chain connects TRBV11-2 to TRBJ1-1; D gene ambiguous. The length of the CDR3 is 13 residues. V lost 3 bases to trimming and J lost 4 bases, with 9 bases between them. Per the germline V gene, CDR1 is SGHAT and CDR2 is FQNNGV. As DNA, the CDR3 is TGTGCCAGCAGCTTGTGGGCGGGCACTGAAGCTTTCTTT. The encoded protein is CASSLWAGTEAFF.

This clonotype was recorded a few times. The chain links TRBV27 to TRBJ2-5, with 7 nucleotides matching TRBD2. This CDR3 spans 14 amino acids. V lost 3 bases to trimming and J lost 2 bases; unmatched junction nucleotides: 3. Germline-derived CDR1 and CDR2 are MNHEY and SMNVEV (reference sequence). The CDR3 here is CASSFISGQETQYF. The CDR3 region has the DNA TGTGCCAGCAGTTTTATTAGCGGGCAAGAGACCCAGTACTTC.

This clonotype was detected a few times. The chain uses TRBV7-9 and TRBJ2-2; the D is unclear. Trimming cost V 3 bases and J 2 bases, with 7 bases left between them. There are 14 residues in the CDR3. Germline V gene sequence: CDR1 SEHNR, CDR2 FQNEAQ (reference sequence). The CDR3 DNA is TGTGCCAGCAGCTTCGATGATAACACCGGGGAGCTGTTTTTT. Translation gives CASSFDDNTGELFF.

V and J are TRBV5-1 and TRBJ2-1, with a weak D call TRBD1 (8 bases). Germline V CDR1 and CDR2: SGHRS, YFSETQ. Trimming left V 9 bases short and J 4 bases short, with 20 bases between. CDR3 length: 15 amino acids. This CDR3 reads CANIGQGGGYNEQFF. In DNA form, the CDR3 reads TGCGCCAACATCGGACAGGGAGGGGGATACAATGAGCAGTTCTTC.

The V call is TRBV12-3 or TRBV12-4, the J call TRBJ2-5, with D possibly TRBD2 on 7 matching bases. CDR3 length: 14 residues. Trimming removed 4 bases at V and 3 bases at J, with 12 bases between. The CDR3 bases are TGTGCCAGCAGTTCCGGCGGGGGCGAAGAGACCCAGTACTTC. It yields the protein CASSSGGGEETQYF.

The V and J genes are TRBV29-1 and TRBJ2-7; TRBD1 agrees at 8 bases. The CDR3 consists of 12 residues. Germline assignment: CDR1 SQVTM and CDR2 ANQGSEA. J lost 5 bases, V lost 8 bases, and 8 bases had no gene match. The CDR3 here is CSFDRGFDEQYF. In DNA form, the CDR3 reads TGCAGCTTCGACAGGGGTTTCGACGAGCAGTACTTC.

A few counts support this clonotype. This chain links TRBV20-1 with TRBJ2-3; 9 bases agree with TRBD2. CDR1 DFQATT and CDR2 SNEGSKA come from the germline V gene (reference sequence). This CDR3 has 14 residues. V lost 6 bases and J lost 4; bases outside the gene matches: 8. CDR3 sequence (DNA): TGCAGTGCCCCCCCCGAGCGGGGGGCAGATACGCAGTATTTT. Amino acid sequence: CSAPPERGADTQYF.

The chain carries TRBV6-6 and TRBJ2-5; D perhaps matches TRBD1 (5 bases). The last part of the DNA fits TRBJ2-7 better; the J call may be wrong. The V gene's germline CDR1 is MNHNY and CDR2 SVGAGI (reference sequence). This CDR3 has 13 residues. The CDR3 loop is CASRSDSTYEQYF. The DNA for the CDR3 is TGTGCCAGCAGATCCGACAGTACCTACGAGCAGTACTTC.

The chain recombines TRBV25-1 with TRBJ2-4; D unresolved. Trimming removed 3 bases from V and 3 bases from J, with 6 bases in between. In germline, CDR1 is MGHDK, CDR2 SYGVNS. This CDR3 region has 13 residues. CDR3 region: CASSEVGKNIQYF. For the CDR3, the DNA is TGTGCCAGCAGTGAGGTCGGCAAAAACATTCAGTACTTC.